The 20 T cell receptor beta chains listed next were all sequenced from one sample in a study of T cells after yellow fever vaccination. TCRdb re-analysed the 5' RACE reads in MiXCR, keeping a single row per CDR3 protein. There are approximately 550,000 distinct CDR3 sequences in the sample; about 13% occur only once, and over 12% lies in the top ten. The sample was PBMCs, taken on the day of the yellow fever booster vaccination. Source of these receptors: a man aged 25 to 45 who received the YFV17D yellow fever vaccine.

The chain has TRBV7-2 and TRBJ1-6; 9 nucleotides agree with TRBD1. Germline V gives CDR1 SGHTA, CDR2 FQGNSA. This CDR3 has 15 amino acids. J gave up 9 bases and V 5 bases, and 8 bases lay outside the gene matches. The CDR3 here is CASSAQTGGGSPLHF. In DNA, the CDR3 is TGTGCCAGCAGCGCCCAAACAGGGGGCGGTTCACCCCTCCACTTT.

The CDR3 DNA reads TGTGCCAGCAGGACGAAAGAGACCCAGTACTTC. Its translation is CASRTKETQYF. The V call is TRBV7-6, the J call TRBJ2-5; D not resolved. The CDR3 is 11 amino acids. The germline V gene encodes CDR1 SGHVS and CDR2 FNYEAQ. Trimming shortened V by 6 bases and J by 3 bases, and 5 bases separated the two germline ends.

The CDR3 region is CASAGTLNTIYF. CDR3 coding DNA: TGTGCCAGCGCCGGGACACTAAACACCATATATTTT. The J gene is TRBJ1-3, the V gene TRBV6-5; a weak D match, TRBD1 (6 bases). CDR3 length equals 12 residues. Germline loops: CDR1 MNHEY, CDR2 SVGAGI. The V gene lost 8 bases and the J gene lost 6 bases, with 11 bases spanning the gap.

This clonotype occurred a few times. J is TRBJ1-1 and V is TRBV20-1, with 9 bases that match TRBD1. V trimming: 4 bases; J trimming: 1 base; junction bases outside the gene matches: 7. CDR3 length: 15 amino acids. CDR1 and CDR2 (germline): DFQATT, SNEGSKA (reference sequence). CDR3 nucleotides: TGCAGTGCTACGGGACAGGGTTATTCGAACACTGAAGCTTTCTTT. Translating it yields CSATGQGYSNTEAFF.

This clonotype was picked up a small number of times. As DNA, the CDR3 is TGCAGTGCGCGCGCGACAGGGCTTACTGAAAAACTGTTTTTT. Protein sequence: CSARATGLTEKLFF. This chain joins TRBV20-1 and TRBJ1-4; 7 bases are a match to TRBD1. Trimming at V came to 6 bases and at J to 7 bases, leaving 11 bases not matched to a gene. Germline loops: CDR1 DFQATT, CDR2 SNEGSKA (reference sequence). This CDR3 comprises 14 residues.

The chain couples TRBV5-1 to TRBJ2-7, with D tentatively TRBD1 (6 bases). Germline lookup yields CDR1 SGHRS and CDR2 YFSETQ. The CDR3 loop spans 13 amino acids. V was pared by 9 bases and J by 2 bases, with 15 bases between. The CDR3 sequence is CATSQGPAYEQYF. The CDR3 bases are TGCGCCACCTCTCAGGGGCCGGCCTACGAGCAGTACTTC.

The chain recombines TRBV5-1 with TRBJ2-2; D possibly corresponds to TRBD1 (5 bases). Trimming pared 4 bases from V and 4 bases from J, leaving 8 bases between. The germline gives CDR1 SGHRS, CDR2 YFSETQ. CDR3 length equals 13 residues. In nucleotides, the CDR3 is TGCGCCAGCAGCGATCAGGGCACCGGGGAGCTGTTTTTT. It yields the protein CASSDQGTGELFF.

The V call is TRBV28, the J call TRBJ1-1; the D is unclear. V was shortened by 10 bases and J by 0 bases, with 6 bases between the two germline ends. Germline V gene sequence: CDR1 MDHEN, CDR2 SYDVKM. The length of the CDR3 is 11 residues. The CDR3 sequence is CAIQMNTEAFF. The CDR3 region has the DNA TGTGCCATCCAGATGAACACTGAAGCTTTCTTT.

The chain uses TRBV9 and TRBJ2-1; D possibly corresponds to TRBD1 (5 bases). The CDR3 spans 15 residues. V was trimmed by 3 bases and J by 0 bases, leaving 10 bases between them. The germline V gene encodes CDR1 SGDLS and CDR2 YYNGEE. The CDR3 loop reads CASSARVSSYNEQFF. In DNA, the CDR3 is TGTGCCAGCAGCGCCAGGGTGAGCTCCTACAATGAGCAGTTCTTC.

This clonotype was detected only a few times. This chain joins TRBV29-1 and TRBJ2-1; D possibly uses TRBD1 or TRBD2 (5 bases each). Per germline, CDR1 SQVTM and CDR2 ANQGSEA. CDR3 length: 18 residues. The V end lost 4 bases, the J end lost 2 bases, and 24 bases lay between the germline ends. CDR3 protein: CSVGTGQVLQRAYNEQFF. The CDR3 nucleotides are TGCAGCGTTGGCACGGGGCAGGTGTTACAAAGGGCCTACAATGAGCAGTTCTTC.

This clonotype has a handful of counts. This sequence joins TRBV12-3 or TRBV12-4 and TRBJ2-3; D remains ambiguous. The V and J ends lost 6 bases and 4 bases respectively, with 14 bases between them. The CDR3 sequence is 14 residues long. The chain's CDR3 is CASSSRTVADTQYF. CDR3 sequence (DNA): TGTGCCAGCAGCTCGAGGACGGTGGCAGATACGCAGTATTTT.

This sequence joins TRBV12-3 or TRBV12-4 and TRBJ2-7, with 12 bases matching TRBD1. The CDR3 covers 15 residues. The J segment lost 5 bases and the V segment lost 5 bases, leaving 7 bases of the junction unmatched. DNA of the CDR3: TGTGCCAGCAGTAGCCGGGACAGGGGGCAGGACGAGCAGTACTTC. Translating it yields CASSSRDRGQDEQYF.

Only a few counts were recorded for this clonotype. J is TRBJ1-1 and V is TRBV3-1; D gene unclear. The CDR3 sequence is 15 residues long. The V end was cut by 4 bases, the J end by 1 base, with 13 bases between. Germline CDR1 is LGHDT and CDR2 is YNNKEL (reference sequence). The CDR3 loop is CASSPMWGGNTEAFF. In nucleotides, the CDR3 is TGTGCCAGCAGCCCTATGTGGGGTGGGAACACTGAAGCTTTCTTT.

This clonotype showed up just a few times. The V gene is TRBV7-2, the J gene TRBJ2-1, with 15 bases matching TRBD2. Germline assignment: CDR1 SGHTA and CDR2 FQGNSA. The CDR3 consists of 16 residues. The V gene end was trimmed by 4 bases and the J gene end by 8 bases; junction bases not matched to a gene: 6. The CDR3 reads CASSSGLAGGPDEQFF. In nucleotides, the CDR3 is TGTGCCAGCAGCTCTGGACTAGCGGGAGGGCCTGATGAGCAGTTCTTC.

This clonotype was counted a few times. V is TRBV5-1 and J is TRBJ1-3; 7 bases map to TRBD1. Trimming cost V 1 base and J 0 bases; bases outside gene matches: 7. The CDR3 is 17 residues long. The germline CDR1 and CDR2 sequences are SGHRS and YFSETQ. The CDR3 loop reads CASSLNYRDSSGNTIYF. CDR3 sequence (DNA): TGCGCCAGCAGCTTGAACTACCGGGACAGCTCTGGAAACACCATATATTTT.

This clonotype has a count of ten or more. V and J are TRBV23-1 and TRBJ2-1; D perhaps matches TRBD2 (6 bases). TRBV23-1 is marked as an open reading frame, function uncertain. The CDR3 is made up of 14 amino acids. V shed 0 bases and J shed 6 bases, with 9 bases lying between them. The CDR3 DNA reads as TGCGCCAGCAGTCAATCGGGAGGAGTCAATGAGCAGTTCTTC. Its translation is CASSQSGGVNEQFF.

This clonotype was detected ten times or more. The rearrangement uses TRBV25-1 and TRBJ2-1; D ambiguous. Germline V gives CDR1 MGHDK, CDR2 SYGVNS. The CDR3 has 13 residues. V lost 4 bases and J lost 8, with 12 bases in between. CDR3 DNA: TGTGCCAGCAGTGGAGTGGGTCGCGATGAGCAGTTCTTC. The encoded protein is CASSGVGRDEQFF.

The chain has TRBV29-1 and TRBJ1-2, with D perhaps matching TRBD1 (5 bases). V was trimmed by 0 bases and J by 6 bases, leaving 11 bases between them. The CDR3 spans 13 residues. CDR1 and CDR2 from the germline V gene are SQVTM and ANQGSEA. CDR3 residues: CSVEEIQGNGYTF. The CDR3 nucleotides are TGCAGCGTTGAAGAAATCCAGGGTAATGGCTACACCTTC.

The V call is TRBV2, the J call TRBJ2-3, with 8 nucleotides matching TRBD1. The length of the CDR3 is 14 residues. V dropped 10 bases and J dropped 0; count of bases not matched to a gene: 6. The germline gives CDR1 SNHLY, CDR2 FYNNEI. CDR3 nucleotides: TGTGCCACCCTCAGGGGGCTAAGCACAGATACGCAGTATTTT. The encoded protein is CATLRGLSTDTQYF.

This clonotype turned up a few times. DNA for the CDR3: TGTGCCTGGGCCCTGGGGGGCGGGGGCTACAATGAGCAGTTCTTC. It yields the protein CAWALGGGGYNEQFF. The rearrangement uses TRBV30 and TRBJ2-1; a weak D match, TRBD2 (7 bases). CDR3 length equals 15 residues. V was pared by 5 bases and J by 3 bases, with 17 bases between. The germline CDR1 and CDR2 sequences are GTSNPN and SVGIG (reference sequence).